This TCR beta chain was obtained from a study of regulatory T cells in long-lasting Graves disease. Findings and caveats of the study: Graves' patients with persistent disease showed TCR diversity lower than patients newly diagnosed. Because few samples were included, accuracy may have been lower. The study found persistent patients shared more public clonotypes (about 3,000) than new patients (approximately 870).

This clonotype occurred many times. Its antigen remains unidentified. Building the TCR beta libraries relied on iRepertoire HTBI primers, and CDR3 regions underwent Arm-PCR. Original analysis: Across all samples, approximately 64 TRBV segments and about 13 TRBJ segments were identified. TCRdb redid the calling of the multiplex PCR reads with MiXCR, one entry per CDR3 protein. TCRdb, not the original authors, processed these V and J calls. The table has approximately 300,000 distinct CDR3 sequences, roughly 18% seen once. The sample's time point: newly diagnosed GD, antithyroid drugs for less than 3 months. RNA extracted from PBMCs served as the sequencing template. Specimen: peripheral blood mononuclear cells (PBMCs), collected at new diagnosis, from a patient treated with antithyroid drugs. This receptor was obtained from a female donor with Graves disease.

This CDR3 reads CASSLGQTLAQPQHF. CDR3 DNA sequence: TGTGCCAGCAGTTTAGGGCAGACCCTCGCTCAGCCCCAGCATTTT. J is TRBJ1-5 and V is TRBV28; D gene unclear. CDR1 is MDHEN, CDR2 SYDVKM, per germline. V lost 2 bases, J lost 6 bases, and 14 bases lay in between. CDR3 length: 15 residues.